The rows below give T cell receptor beta chains drawn from one sample of a study of metastatic and nonmetastatic thyroid tumors. TCRdb re-analyzed the PCR reads using MiXCR. This sample has roughly 98,000 clones, with 15% found just once. The sample consisted of blood. The receptor set was obtained from a female donor with papillary thyroid cancer or a benign thyroid nodule (not recorded which). Some clones in this sample may be carry-over from other donors' samples. The CDR3 runs from the conserved cysteine through the conserved F or W. The D gene is left open where the match is weak. Clone size, where shown, is once, few, many, or a class for clones that have expanded.

d_call | j_call | clone_size | v_call | cdr3_nt | cdr3_aa
TRBD1 | TRBJ1-2 | many | TRBV7-2 | TGTGCCAGCAGCTTACAGACAGGGGGGGATGGCTACACCTTC | CASSLQTGGDGYTF
- | TRBJ2-5 | many | TRBV7-2 | TGTGCCAGCAGCTTAGGGCAGGTGGAGACCCAGTACTTC | CASSLGQVETQYF
- | TRBJ1-1 | many | TRBV7-9 | TGTGCCAGCAGCTTGGGGGTCACTGAAGCTTTCTTT | CASSLGVTEAFF
TRBD1 | TRBJ2-3 | many | TRBV12-3/TRBV12-4 | TGTGCCAGCATGGGACAGGGGAGGGGAGATACGCAGTATTTT | CASMGQGRGDTQYF
- | TRBJ2-1 | many | TRBV28 | TGTGCCAGCAGTTCCCCTCTACGCAATGAGCAGTTCTTC | CASSSPLRNEQFF
TRBD1 | TRBJ1-6 | - | TRBV28 | TGTGCCAGCATCCAATTGACAGGGGGTAGTTATTCACCCCTCCACTTT | CASIQLTGGSYSPLHF
TRBD1 | TRBJ1-2 | - | TRBV13 | TGTGCCAGCAGCCCGCGGACAGGGTACTATGGCTACACCTTC | CASSPRTGYYGYTF
- | TRBJ1-1 | many | TRBV6-1 | TGTGCCAGCAGTCGAGGGGGTTGGGACACTGAAGCTTTCTTT | CASSRGGWDTEAFF
- | TRBJ2-7 | few | TRBV28 | TGTGCCAGCAGTTTGATGGTCGACGATCAGTACTTC | CASSLMVDDQYF
- | TRBJ1-4 | many | TRBV15 | TGTGCCACCAGCAGATCTAATGAAAAACTGTTTTTT | CATSRSNEKLFF
- | TRBJ1-2 | many | TRBV11-2 | TGTGCCAGCAGCCAGATACCGGGACGGCCTAGATCTAACTATGGCTACACCTTC | CASSQIPGRPRSNYGYTF
- | TRBJ2-3 | many | TRBV10-3 | TGTGCCATCAGTGATCCGGGCACCTACACAGATACGCAGTATTTT | CAISDPGTYTDTQYF
TRBD1 | TRBJ1-2 | many | TRBV7-3 | TGTGCCAGCCCCCCGATTTTACAGGGGGCAAGTTATGGCTACACCTTC | CASPPILQGASYGYTF
- | TRBJ2-7 | many | TRBV5-6 | TGTGCCAGCACCCTGGGGGAGACCCGGAGGCAGACCTACGAGCAGTACTTC | CASTLGETRRQTYEQYF